Presented here are 26 T cell receptor beta chains from one specimen sequenced in a study of T cell repertoires in cytomegalovirus infection. MiXCR was run by TCRdb on the reads, yielding one entry per CDR3 protein. The repertoire holds roughly 640,000 distinct CDR3 sequences, less than 25% seen once, with less than 9.5% in the top ten. The sequencing sample was made of CD8+ T cells from PBMCs. Source of these receptors: a human donor in good health (CMV status not recorded). Some clones in this sample may be carry-over from other donors' samples.

As regards this clonotype: A much larger clone lies one base from this, so it may be a read error. V usage is TRBV12-5 and J usage is TRBJ2-3; D may match TRBD1 or TRBD2 (6 bases each). CDR3 length: 17 residues. The V gene's germline CDR1 is LGHNT and CDR2 FRNRAP. The CDR3 DNA follows: TGTACTAGTGGTTTGTCTCCCACGGGGGCCAGCACAGATACGCAGTATTTT. It translates to CTSGLSPTGASTDTQYF. The whole variable domain, remainder taken from reference TRBV12-5 and TRBJ2-3, is DARVTQTPRHKVTEMGQEVTMRCQPILGHNTVFWYRQTMMQGLELLAYFRNRAPLDDSGMPKDRFSAEMPDATLATLKIQPSEPRDSAVYFCTSGLSPTGASTDTQYFGPGTRLTVL.

The genes are TRBV6-6 and TRBJ2-7, with a weak D call TRBD1 (6 bases). The CDR3 runs 12 residues. The V end lost 2 bases, the J end lost 6 bases, and 8 bases lay between the germline ends. CDR1 and CDR2 (germline): MNHNY, SVGAGI (reference sequence). This CDR3 reads CASSYGGGEQYV. Written as DNA, the CDR3 is TGTGCCAGCAGTTACGGGGGCGGCGAGCAGTACGTC.

The J gene is TRBJ2-3, the V gene TRBV11-3; TRBD2 aligns across 7 bases. This CDR3 contains 16 residues. Trimming cost V 5 bases and J 1 base; bases outside gene matches: 9. Germline V gives CDR1 SGHNT, CDR2 YENEEA. The CDR3 DNA is TGTGCCAGCAGCCCGCGGCGGGGAGGGGGCACAGATACGCAGTATTTT. It encodes CASSPRRGGGTDTQYF.

This clonotype was observed a handful of times. This sequence joins TRBV20-1 and TRBJ2-1, with TRBD2 identical over 7 bases. Germline assignment: CDR1 DFQATT and CDR2 SNEGSKA (reference sequence). CDR3 length: 14 residues. V shed 6 bases and J 0 bases; nucleotides not matched to a gene: 5. CDR3: CSAPIAGSYNEQFF. CDR3 coding DNA: TGCAGTGCCCCCATAGCGGGCTCCTACAATGAGCAGTTCTTC.

The chain links TRBV25-1 to TRBJ1-1; D may be TRBD1 (5 bases). CDR3 length: 14 amino acids. Trimming removed 5 bases from V and 7 bases from J, with 17 bases in between. The V gene's germline CDR1 is MGHDK and CDR2 SYGVNS. CDR3 DNA sequence: TGTGCCAGCAGTCAATGGGGGACCAGGGATGAAGCTTTCTTT. Amino acid sequence: CASSQWGTRDEAFF.

The chain uses TRBV20-1 and TRBJ2-7, with D unclear. This CDR3 contains 14 residues. V lost 3 bases, J lost 0 bases, and 12 bases lay in between. Per the germline V gene, CDR1 is DFQATT and CDR2 is SNEGSKA (reference sequence). The CDR3 DNA sequence: TGCAGTGCTAGGGATTCCCATACCTCCTACGAGCAGTACTTC. Its protein is CSARDSHTSYEQYF.

This clonotype has only a few counts. The rearrangement joins TRBV19 to TRBJ1-1; D is unclear. CDR3 length: 14 amino acids. The V gene's germline CDR1 is LNHDA and CDR2 SQIVND (reference sequence). With 1 base removed from V and 3 bases from J, the gap between germline ends came to 9 bases. In DNA form, the CDR3 reads TGTGCCAGTAGTATAGCCCCGGGAGACACTGAAGCTTTCTTT. Translated, it gives CASSIAPGDTEAFF.

The rearrangement links TRBV9 to TRBJ1-1; D is uncertain. Between the trimmed V and J ends, which lost 3 bases and 7 bases, there was a span of 7 bases. Per germline, CDR1 SGDLS and CDR2 YYNGEE. The CDR3 sequence is 11 residues long. The CDR3 sequence is CASSATDEAFF. The CDR3 nucleotides are TGTGCCAGCAGCGCAACAGATGAAGCTTTCTTT.

The gene calls are TRBV29-1 and TRBJ1-2; D is unresolved. The germline gives CDR1 SQVTM, CDR2 ANQGSEA. This CDR3 comprises 8 residues. Between the trimmed V and J ends, which lost 6 bases and 7 bases, there was a span of 3 bases. CDR3 in amino acids: CSVAGYTF. The CDR3 nucleotides are TGCAGCGTGGCTGGCTACACCTTC. Full variable domain (outside the CDR3, taken from reference TRBV29-1 and TRBJ1-2): SAVISQKPSRDICQRGTSLTIQCQVDSQVTMMFWYRQQPGQSLTLIATANQGSEATYESGFVIDKFPISRPNLTFSTLTVSNMSPEDSSIYLCSVAGYTFGSGTRLTVV.

The V and J genes are TRBV11-2 and TRBJ1-2; 8 nucleotides agree with TRBD1. Germline CDR1 SGHAT, CDR2 FQNNGV. The CDR3 loop spans 13 amino acids. Trimming at V came to 8 bases and at J to 8 bases, leaving 10 bases not matched to a gene. The CDR3: CASGGQGAVGYTF. The CDR3 region has the DNA TGTGCCAGCGGCGGGCAGGGGGCGGTCGGCTACACCTTC.

This clonotype occurred many times. This chain uses TRBV7-2 with TRBJ1-3, with TRBD1 as a possible D gene (5 bases). The CDR3 has 15 amino acids. Germline-derived CDR1 and CDR2 are SGHTA and FQGNSA. Trimming took off 5 bases at V and 3 bases at J, with 14 bases between the two ends. The CDR3, as DNA: TGTGCCAGCAGCCTAGACCCCGACAGTGGAAACACCATATATTTT. Amino acids: CASSLDPDSGNTIYF.

The V and J genes are TRBV14 and TRBJ2-3, with 7 bases matching TRBD2. CDR1 and CDR2 (germline): SGHDN, FVKESK. V dropped 4 bases and J dropped 2; count of bases not matched to a gene: 12. This CDR3 spans 17 amino acids. The CDR3 region has the DNA TGTGCCAGCAGCCGAACTAGCTGGGCGGGGGACACAGATACGCAGTATTTT. Its translation: CASSRTSWAGDTDTQYF.

This clonotype showed up many times. The rearrangement links TRBV7-6 to TRBJ1-6, with TRBD1 matching over 8 bases. Germline V gene sequence: CDR1 SGHVS, CDR2 FNYEAQ. This CDR3 has 16 amino acids. V was clipped by 2 bases and J by 1 base; unmatched bases: 1. The chain's CDR3 is CASSLRQGSYNSPLHF. CDR3 bases: TGTGCCAGCAGCTTAAGACAGGGGTCCTATAATTCACCCCTCCACTTT.

The CDR3: CASSYAGPSYEQYV. The CDR3 DNA reads TGTGCCAGCAGTTACGCAGGGCCCTCCTACGAGCAGTACGTC. The V gene is TRBV6-2 or TRBV6-3, the J gene TRBJ2-7, with a possible D match to TRBD1 (5 bases). Germline assignment: CDR1 MNHEY and CDR2 SVGEGT. This CDR3 comprises 14 residues. V was pared by 2 bases and J by 0 bases, with 8 bases between.

This clonotype showed up just a few times. V and J are TRBV19 and TRBJ1-1, with 9 bases identical to TRBD1. V was clipped by 8 bases and J by 11 bases; unmatched bases: 21. Germline-derived CDR1 and CDR2 are LNHDA and SQIVND (reference sequence). The CDR3 consists of 16 residues. The CDR3 DNA is TGTGCCAGTTTATCAACCCGGGACAGGGAGTGGACCGAGGCTTTCTTT. Translation: CASLSTRDREWTEAFF.

This chain joins TRBV6-2 or TRBV6-3 and TRBJ1-1; tentatively, D is TRBD1 (6 bases). Germline V gene sequence: CDR1 MNHEY, CDR2 SVGEGT. The ends were cut back, 5 bases at V and 0 bases at J, with 13 bases in the middle. This CDR3 region has 15 residues. Written as DNA, the CDR3 is TGTGCCAGCAGTACACGGACAGTTGTGAACACTGAAGCTTTCTTT. It translates to CASSTRTVVNTEAFF.

The V call is TRBV19, the J call TRBJ1-2; no firm D call. This CDR3 has 14 residues. Germline V gene lookup returns CDR1 LNHDA and CDR2 SQIVND (reference sequence). V lost 3 bases, J lost 4 bases, and 12 bases lay in between. For the CDR3, the DNA is TGTGCCAGTAGTATTTGGGATACTGGCTATGGCTACACCTTC. The encoded protein is CASSIWDTGYGYTF.

This clonotype has a handful of counts. The V call is TRBV29-1, the J call TRBJ2-2, with a possible D match to TRBD1 (5 bases). Germline lookup yields CDR1 SQVTM and CDR2 ANQGSEA. The CDR3 contains 13 residues. V shed 6 bases and J shed 2 bases, with 10 bases lying between them. CDR3 sequence: CSVGQGNTGELFF. The CDR3 bases are TGCAGCGTCGGGCAGGGAAACACCGGGGAGCTGTTTTTT.

This clonotype was picked up many times. This chain joins TRBV20-1 and TRBJ2-3; 8 bases are a match to TRBD2. V shed 0 bases and J 0 bases; nucleotides not matched to a gene: 8. There are 17 residues in the CDR3. Germline values: CDR1 DFQATT, CDR2 SNEGSKA (reference sequence). The CDR3 spells CSARDQKKRGSTDTQYF. DNA of the CDR3: TGCAGTGCTAGAGATCAAAAGAAGCGGGGGAGCACAGATACGCAGTATTTT.

This clonotype was seen a handful of times. This chain links TRBV6-5 with TRBJ2-7; 7 nucleotides match TRBD2. V was pared by 2 bases and J by 3 bases, with 7 bases of the junction left unmatched. Germline CDR1 MNHEY, CDR2 SVGAGI. This CDR3 region has 15 residues. CDR3 sequence: CASSYGGEGNYEQYV. The CDR3 bases are TGTGCCAGCAGTTACGGGGGGGAGGGAAACTACGAGCAGTACGTC.

This clonotype has only one observation. V and J are TRBV2 and TRBJ2-1; the D gene is possibly TRBD1 (8 bases). Germline assignment: CDR1 SNHLY and CDR2 FYNNEI. The germline V and J ends were trimmed by 10 bases and 0 bases, with 28 bases remaining between them. CDR3 size: 19 residues. The CDR3 coding sequence is TGTGCCATCGACGACAGGGGTCTAGCGGAAAGGGACTCCTACAATGAGCAGTTCTTC. As protein: CAIDDRGLAERDSYNEQFF. Supplemented by reference TRBV2 and TRBJ2-1, the full variable domain reads EPEVTQTPSHQVTQMGQEVILRCVPISNHLYFYWYRQILGQKVEFLVSFYNNEISEKSEIFDDQFSVERPDGSNFTLKIRSTKLEDSAMYFCAIDDRGLAERDSYNEQFFGPGTRLTVL.

The genes are TRBV11-1 and TRBJ2-5; TRBD2 is a possible D gene (6 bases). With 1 base removed from V and 3 bases from J, the gap between germline ends came to 27 bases. The CDR3 covers 20 residues. The V gene's germline CDR1 is SGHAT and CDR2 FQDESV (reference sequence). CDR3 protein: CASSLESEGMPSIPEETQYF. For the CDR3, the DNA is TGTGCCAGCAGCTTAGAATCGGAGGGTATGCCAAGTATACCTGAAGAGACCCAGTACTTC.

This clonotype appeared many times. The chain combines TRBV27 with TRBJ2-7; 11 nucleotides match TRBD2. Germline loops: CDR1 MNHEY, CDR2 SMNVEV (reference sequence). The V segment lost 4 bases and the J segment 2 bases; nucleotides outside the gene matches: 10. The CDR3 contains 17 residues. CDR3 residues: CASSSRLAGGIAYEQYF. Here the CDR3 DNA reads TGTGCCAGCAGTTCGAGGCTAGCGGGGGGTATCGCCTACGAGCAGTACTTC.

This clonotype was detected ten times or more. One end of the junction varies from germline; a read error may be responsible. V and J are TRBV7-8 and TRBJ2-7; possibly TRBD2 for D (5 bases). Germline V gene sequence: CDR1 SGHVS, CDR2 FQNEAQ. The CDR3 consists of 13 residues. CDR3 residues: CASRLGSSYEQYF. CDR3 DNA: TGTGCCAGCCGCTTGGGGAGCTCCTACGAGCAGTACTTC.

The chain joins TRBV29-1 to TRBJ2-1, with TRBD2 matching 11 bases. Trimming took 1 base from V and 1 from J; bases not matched to a gene: 6. The germline gives CDR1 SQVTM, CDR2 ANQGSEA. The CDR3 is 17 residues long. The CDR3 here is CSVEGLAGGLSYNEQFF. In DNA, the CDR3 is TGCAGCGTTGAAGGCCTAGCGGGGGGCCTTTCCTACAATGAGCAGTTCTTC.

The J gene is TRBJ2-5, the V gene TRBV27; 7 bases are shared with TRBD1. The germline gives CDR1 MNHEY, CDR2 SMNVEV (reference sequence). Trimming took 9 bases from V and 2 from J; bases not matched to a gene: 6. The CDR3 is 13 residues long. CDR3 coding DNA: TGTGCCAGTTGGGGACAGAGACAAGAGACCCAGTACTTC. Translation gives CASWGQRQETQYF.